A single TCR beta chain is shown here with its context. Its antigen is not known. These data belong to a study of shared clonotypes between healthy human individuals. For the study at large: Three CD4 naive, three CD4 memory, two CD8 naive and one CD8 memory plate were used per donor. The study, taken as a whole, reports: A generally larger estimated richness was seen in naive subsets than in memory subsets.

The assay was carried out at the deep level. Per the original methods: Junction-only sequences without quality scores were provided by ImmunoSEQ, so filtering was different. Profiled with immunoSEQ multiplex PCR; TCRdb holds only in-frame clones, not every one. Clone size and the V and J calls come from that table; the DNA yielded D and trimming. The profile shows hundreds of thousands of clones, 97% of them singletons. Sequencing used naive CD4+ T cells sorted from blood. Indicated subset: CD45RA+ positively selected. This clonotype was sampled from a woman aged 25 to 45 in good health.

As DNA, the CDR3 is TGTGCCAGCTCACCCTACACTAATGAAAAACTGTTTTTT. Encoded protein: CASSPYTNEKLFF. V and J are TRBV18 and TRBJ1-4; D remains unclear. Trimming took off 3 bases at V and 2 bases at J, with 4 bases between the two ends. Germline V gives CDR1 KGHSH, CDR2 LQKENI. The CDR3 sequence is 13 residues long.